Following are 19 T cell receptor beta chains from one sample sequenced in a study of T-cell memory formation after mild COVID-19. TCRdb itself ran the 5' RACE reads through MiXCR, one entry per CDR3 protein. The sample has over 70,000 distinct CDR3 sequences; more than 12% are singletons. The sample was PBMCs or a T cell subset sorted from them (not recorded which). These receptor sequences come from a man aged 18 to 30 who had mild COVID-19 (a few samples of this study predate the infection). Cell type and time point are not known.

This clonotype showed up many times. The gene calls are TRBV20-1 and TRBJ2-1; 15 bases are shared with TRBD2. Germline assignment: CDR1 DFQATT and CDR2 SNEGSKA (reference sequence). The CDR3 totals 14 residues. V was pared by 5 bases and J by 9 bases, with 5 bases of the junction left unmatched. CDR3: CSAGLAGGPSEQFF. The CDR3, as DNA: TGCAGTGCTGGACTAGCGGGGGGGCCTAGTGAGCAGTTCTTC.

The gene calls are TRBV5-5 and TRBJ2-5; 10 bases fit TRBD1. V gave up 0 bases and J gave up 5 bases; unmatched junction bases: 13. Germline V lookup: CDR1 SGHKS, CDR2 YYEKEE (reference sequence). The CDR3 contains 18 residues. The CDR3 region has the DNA TGTGCCAGCAGCTTGGGAGGGACAGGGGTTTGGGTTAGTGAGACCCAGTACTTC. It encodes CASSLGGTGVWVSETQYF.

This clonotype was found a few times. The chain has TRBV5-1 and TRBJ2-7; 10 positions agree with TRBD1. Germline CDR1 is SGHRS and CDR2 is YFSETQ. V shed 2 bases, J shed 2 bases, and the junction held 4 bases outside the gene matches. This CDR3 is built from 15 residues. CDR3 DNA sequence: TGCGCCAGCAGCTTTGGGACAGGGGAAACCTACGAGCAGTACTTC. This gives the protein CASSFGTGETYEQYF.

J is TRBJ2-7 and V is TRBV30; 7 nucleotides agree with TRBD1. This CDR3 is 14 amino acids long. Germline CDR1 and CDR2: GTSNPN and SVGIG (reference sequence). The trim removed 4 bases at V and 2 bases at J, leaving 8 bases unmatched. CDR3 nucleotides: TGTGCCTGGAAGTCGAGGGGGCGCCCCTACGAGCAGTACTTC. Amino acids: CAWKSRGRPYEQYF.

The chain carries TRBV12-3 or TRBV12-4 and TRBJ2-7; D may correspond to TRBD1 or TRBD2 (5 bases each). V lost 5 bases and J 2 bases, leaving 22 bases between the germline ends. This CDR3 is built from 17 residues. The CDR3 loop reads CASSRITRDRLTYEQYF. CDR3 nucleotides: TGTGCCAGCAGTCGAATCACCCGGGACCGACTAACCTACGAGCAGTACTTC.

The CDR3 DNA sequence: TGTGCCACCAGCAGATGGAGGGACATGAACACTGAAGCTTTCTTT. Protein: CATSRWRDMNTEAFF. The chain links TRBV15 to TRBJ1-1, with D maybe TRBD1 (6 bases). CDR3 length equals 15 residues. Trimming took 2 bases from V and 0 from J, leaving 10 bases between them. Germline lookup yields CDR1 LNHNV and CDR2 YYDKDF (reference sequence).

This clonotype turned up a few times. The CDR3 protein is CASTPPGTANTEAFF. The DNA of the CDR3 is TGTGCCAGCACCCCCCCCGGGACAGCCAACACTGAAGCTTTCTTT. The chain is built from TRBV12-3 or TRBV12-4 and TRBJ1-1; 7 nucleotides agree with TRBD1. This CDR3 has 15 amino acids. With V trimmed by 7 bases and J by 2 bases, 10 bases remained unmatched.

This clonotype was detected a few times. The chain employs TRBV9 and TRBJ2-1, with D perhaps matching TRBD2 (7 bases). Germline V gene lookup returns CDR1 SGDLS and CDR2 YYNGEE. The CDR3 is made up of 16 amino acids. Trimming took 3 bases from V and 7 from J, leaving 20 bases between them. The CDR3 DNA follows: TGTGCCAGCAGCGGAACCCGGGGGGCGCTTGGGAATGAGCAGTTCTTC. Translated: CASSGTRGALGNEQFF.

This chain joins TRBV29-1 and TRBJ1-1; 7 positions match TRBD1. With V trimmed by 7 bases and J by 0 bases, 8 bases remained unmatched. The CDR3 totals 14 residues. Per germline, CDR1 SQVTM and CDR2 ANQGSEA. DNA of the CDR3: TGCAGCGCCGAACGGACAGGCATGAACACTGAAGCTTTCTTT. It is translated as CSAERTGMNTEAFF.

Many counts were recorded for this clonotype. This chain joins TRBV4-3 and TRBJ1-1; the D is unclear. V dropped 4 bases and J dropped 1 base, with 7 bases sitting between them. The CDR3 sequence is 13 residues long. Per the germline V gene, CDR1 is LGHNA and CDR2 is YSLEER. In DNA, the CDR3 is TGCGCCAGCAGCCTACAAGAGAACACTGAAGCTTTCTTT. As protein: CASSLQENTEAFF.

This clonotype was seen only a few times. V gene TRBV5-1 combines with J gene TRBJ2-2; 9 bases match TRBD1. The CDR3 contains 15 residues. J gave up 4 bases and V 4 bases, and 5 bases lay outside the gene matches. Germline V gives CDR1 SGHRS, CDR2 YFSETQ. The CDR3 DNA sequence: TGCGCCAGCAGCAGGGGACAGGGCGGCACCGGGGAGCTGTTTTTT. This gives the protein CASSRGQGGTGELFF.

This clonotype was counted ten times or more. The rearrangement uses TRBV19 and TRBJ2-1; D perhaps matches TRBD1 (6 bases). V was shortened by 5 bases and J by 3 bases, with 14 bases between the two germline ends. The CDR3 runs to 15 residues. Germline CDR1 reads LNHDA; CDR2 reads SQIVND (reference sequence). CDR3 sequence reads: CASSATSGDYNEQFF. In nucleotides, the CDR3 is TGTGCCAGTAGTGCCACATCAGGGGACTACAATGAGCAGTTCTTC.

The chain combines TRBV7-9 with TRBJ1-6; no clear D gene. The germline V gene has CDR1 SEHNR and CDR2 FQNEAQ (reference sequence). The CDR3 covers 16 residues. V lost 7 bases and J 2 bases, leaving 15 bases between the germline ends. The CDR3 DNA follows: TGTGCCAGCACCTCCAACGGTCCCACCTATAATTCACCCCTCCACTTT. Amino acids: CASTSNGPTYNSPLHF. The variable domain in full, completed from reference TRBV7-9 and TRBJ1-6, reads DTGVSQNPRHKITKRGQNVTFRCDPISEHNRLYWYRQTLGQGPEFLTYFQNEAQLEKSRLLSDRFSAERPKGSFSTLEIQRTEQGDSAMYLCASTSNGPTYNSPLHFGNGTRLTVT.

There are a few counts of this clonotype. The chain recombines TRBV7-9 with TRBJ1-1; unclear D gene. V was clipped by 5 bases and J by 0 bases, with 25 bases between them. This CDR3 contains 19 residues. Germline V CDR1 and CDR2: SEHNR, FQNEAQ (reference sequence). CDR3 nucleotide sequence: TGTGCCAGCAGCCCCCGCTCTGGCAGCGCGATCCTCATGAACACTGAAGCTTTCTTT. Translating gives CASSPRSGSAILMNTEAFF.

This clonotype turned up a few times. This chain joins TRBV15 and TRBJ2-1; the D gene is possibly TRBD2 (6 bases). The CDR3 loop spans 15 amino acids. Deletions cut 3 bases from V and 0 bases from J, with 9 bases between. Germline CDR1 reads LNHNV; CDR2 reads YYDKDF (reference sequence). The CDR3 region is CATSRRGTSYNEQFF. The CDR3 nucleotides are TGTGCCACCAGCAGGCGCGGGACCTCCTACAATGAGCAGTTCTTC.

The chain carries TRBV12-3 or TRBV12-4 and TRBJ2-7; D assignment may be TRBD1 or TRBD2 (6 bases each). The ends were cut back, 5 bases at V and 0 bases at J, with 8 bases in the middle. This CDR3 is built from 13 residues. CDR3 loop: CASSPGASYEQYF. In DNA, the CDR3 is TGTGCCAGCAGTCCGGGGGCCTCCTACGAGCAGTACTTC.

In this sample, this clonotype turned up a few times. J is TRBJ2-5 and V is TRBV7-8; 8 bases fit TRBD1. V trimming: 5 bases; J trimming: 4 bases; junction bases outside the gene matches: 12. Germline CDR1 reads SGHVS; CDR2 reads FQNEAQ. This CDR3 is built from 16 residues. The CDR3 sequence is CASSTKGGQGGETQYF. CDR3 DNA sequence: TGTGCCAGCAGCACCAAGGGCGGACAGGGCGGAGAGACCCAGTACTTC.

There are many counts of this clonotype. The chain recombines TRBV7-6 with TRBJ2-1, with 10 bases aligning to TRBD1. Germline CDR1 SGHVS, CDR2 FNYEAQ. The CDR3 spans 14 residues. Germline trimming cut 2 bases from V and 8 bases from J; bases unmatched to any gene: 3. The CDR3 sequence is CASSLRQGAYEQFF. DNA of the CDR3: TGTGCCAGCAGCTTAAGACAGGGGGCCTATGAGCAGTTCTTC.

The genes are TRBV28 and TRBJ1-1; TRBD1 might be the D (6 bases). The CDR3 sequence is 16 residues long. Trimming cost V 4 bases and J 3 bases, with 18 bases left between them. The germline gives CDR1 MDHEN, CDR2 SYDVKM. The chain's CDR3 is CASSSGASGSHTEAFF. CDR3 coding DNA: TGTGCCAGCAGTTCAGGGGCGTCAGGGTCCCACACTGAAGCTTTCTTT.